The rows below give T cell receptor beta chains drawn from one sample of a study of T-cell memory formation after mild COVID-19. TCRdb called the 5' RACE reads again in MiXCR, with one record for every CDR3 protein. Here the sample spans 500,000 to 600,000 distinct CDR3 sequences, around 17% being singletons. Sequenced: PBMCs or a T cell subset sorted from them (not recorded which). All receptors come from an adult woman who had mild COVID-19 (a few samples of this study predate the infection). Cell type and time point are not known. CDR3s include the opening cysteine and the closing phenylalanine or tryptophan.

v_call,j_call,cdr3_aa
TRBV5-1,TRBJ2-7,CASSFWSAGSSYEQYF
TRBV20-1,TRBJ2-7,CSARDKYEQYF
TRBV6-4,TRBJ2-7,CASSDLPMAGLYEQYF
TRBV27,TRBJ2-4,CASSYRSDWLAKNIQYF
TRBV9,TRBJ2-3,CASSGDGTSTDTQYF
TRBV6-2/TRBV6-3,TRBJ1-5,CASSYRTGVGNQPQHF
TRBV12-3/TRBV12-4,TRBJ2-5,CASSWSGIKETQYF
TRBV9,TRBJ2-7,CASTVSFPEQYF
TRBV27,TRBJ2-1,CASSPSGGEQFF
TRBV24-1,TRBJ2-1,CATRSGRGLNEQFF
TRBV12-3/TRBV12-4,TRBJ1-2,CASSLLMYGYTF
TRBV30,TRBJ2-5,CAWSRGTVQETQYF
TRBV18,TRBJ2-5,CASSPGPTNQETQYF
TRBV12-3/TRBV12-4,TRBJ2-7,CASSQGEYYEQYF
TRBV6-2/TRBV6-3,TRBJ2-1,CASSYVQGAISYNEQFF
TRBV20-1,TRBJ2-1,CSARVWAANEQFF
TRBV5-1,TRBJ2-7,CASSFGTSGGYEQYF
TRBV10-3,TRBJ2-3,CAIRTTSGWTDTQYF
TRBV5-1,TRBJ2-5,CASSHGTSGSRVETQYF
TRBV7-2,TRBJ1-2,CASSSTGGAGGGYTF
TRBV30,TRBJ2-7,CAWSPIDRVAEQYF
TRBV7-2,TRBJ2-3,CASSLGGRPTDTQYF
TRBV4-2,TRBJ2-1,CASSATMGFGSYNEQFF
TRBV20-1,TRBJ2-7,CSARGGPPPHEQYF
TRBV15,TRBJ2-3,CATGLSGGYTDTQYF
TRBV20-1,TRBJ1-6,CSARVWDLPNSPLHF
TRBV6-2/TRBV6-3,TRBJ2-1,CASSNPGPGAYNEQFF
TRBV6-5,TRBJ1-2,CASSYSVARDYGYTF
TRBV7-6,TRBJ2-1,CASAEGGYNEQFF
TRBV6-2/TRBV6-3,TRBJ2-3,CASSYENGAGKDTQYF
TRBV12-3/TRBV12-4,TRBJ2-3,CASSLRTSSTQYF
TRBV7-8,TRBJ1-3,CASSLRGRAWF
TRBV12-3/TRBV12-4,TRBJ2-7,CASSFNGLVGDFEQYF
TRBV5-1,TRBJ2-4,CASSLEPRDTLIAKNIQYF